Sequencing of this T cell receptor beta chain was carried out in a study of blood T cell repertoires in COVID-19. CDR3 size: 14 residues. Germline lookup yields CDR1 SGHRS and CDR2 YFSETQ. V dropped 2 bases and J dropped 5; count of bases not matched to a gene: 3. The repertoire was sequenced with immunoSEQ multiplex PCR; TCRdb's copy has only in-frame clones and lacks some. The table shows 200,000 or so clones, with roughly 88% occurring only once. Sequencing was carried out using PBMCs or T cells enriched from blood (not recorded which). The sequence was collected from a woman in her forties with acute COVID-19. This chain links TRBV5-1 with TRBJ1-5, with TRBD1 identical over 8 bases. CDR3 loop: CASSFTGGDQPQHF. In DNA form, the CDR3 reads TGCGCCAGCAGCTTTACAGGGGGGGATCAGCCCCAGCATTTT.